This passage covers 21 T cell receptor beta chains from one sample sequenced in a study of identifying expanded T cells in peripheral blood. This table comes from immunoSEQ multiplex PCR, and its TCRdb copy is limited to in-frame clones, with some not included. The repertoire has approximately 81,000 clones, 80% to 85% of them found once; the top ten carry 15% to 20%. The material sequenced was blood. These receptors were taken from a person between 18 and 75 years old in good health.

J is TRBJ1-1 and V is TRBV6-1; D is undetermined. There are 15 residues in the CDR3. Germline-derived CDR1 and CDR2 are MNHNS and SASEGT. V dropped 1 base and J dropped 8 bases, with 17 bases sitting between them. The CDR3 nucleotides are TGTGCCAGCAGTGAAGTCGGGCAGGCCCGGACCGAAGCTTTCTTT. Its protein is CASSEVGQARTEAFF.

This clone appeared a few times. The genes are TRBV5-6 and TRBJ2-7, with D tentatively TRBD1 (6 bases). V lost 1 base and J 3 bases, leaving 11 bases between the germline ends. CDR1 is SGHDT, CDR2 YYEEEE, per germline. The CDR3 has 14 residues. The CDR3 DNA follows: TGTGCCAGCAGCTTGACAGGGTCCGTCTACGAGCAGTACTTC. It yields the protein CASSLTGSVYEQYF.

The chain couples TRBV5-3 to TRBJ2-7; the D gene could be TRBD1 or TRBD2 (6 bases each). TRBV5-3 is annotated as an ORF whose role is uncertain. The CDR3 has 17 amino acids. V was clipped by 4 bases and J by 0 bases, with 20 bases between them. The CDR3 protein is CARSPGGDTSPSYEQYF. The CDR3 DNA reads TGTGCCAGAAGCCCCGGGGGCGACACCAGCCCCTCCTACGAGCAGTACTTC.

The V call is TRBV10-3, the J call TRBJ1-2; TRBD1 agrees at 7 bases. This CDR3 contains 14 residues. Germline loops: CDR1 ENHRY, CDR2 SYGVKD. Unmatched junction bases numbered 10, after V lost 11 bases and J lost 1 base. The CDR3 nucleotides are TGTGCCGCCCTTAGACAGGGTGATAACTATGGCTACACCTTC. Amino acid sequence: CAALRQGDNYGYTF.

The V gene is TRBV15, the J gene TRBJ1-2; the D gene is possibly TRBD1 (5 bases). The V gene's germline CDR1 is LNHNV and CDR2 YYDKDF (reference sequence). V gave up 0 bases and J gave up 4 bases, with 9 bases separating them. CDR3 length: 14 residues. The CDR3: CATSRDSQAYGYTF. CDR3 bases: TGTGCCACCAGCAGAGATTCACAGGCCTATGGCTACACCTTC.

The V and J genes are TRBV10-3 and TRBJ2-3, with TRBD2 identical over 11 bases. The germline V gene encodes CDR1 ENHRY and CDR2 SYGVKD. The CDR3 runs to 13 residues. The V gene end was trimmed by 8 bases and the J gene end by 3 bases; junction bases not matched to a gene: 1. CDR3 nucleotides: TGTGCCATCGGGACTAGCGGAACAGATACGCAGTATTTT. Translation gives CAIGTSGTDTQYF.

The chain combines TRBV2 with TRBJ2-5; 8 bases are a match to TRBD1. CDR1 is SNHLY, CDR2 FYNNEI, per germline. CDR3 length: 15 amino acids. J gave up 5 bases and V 3 bases, and 8 bases lay outside the gene matches. The CDR3 bases are TGTGCCAGCAGTGACCCCGGACAGGGATGGGAGACCCAGTACTTC. Amino acids: CASSDPGQGWETQYF. The full variable domain, with the rest looked up from reference TRBV2 and TRBJ2-5, is EPEVTQTPSHQVTQMGQEVILRCVPISNHLYFYWYRQILGQKVEFLVSFYNNEISEKSEIFDDQFSVERPDGSNFTLKIRSTKLEDSAMYFCASSDPGQGWETQYFGPGTRLLVL.

The chain recombines TRBV7-9 with TRBJ1-2; D uncertain. Trimming pared 5 bases from V and 0 bases from J, leaving 10 bases between. The germline CDR1 and CDR2 sequences are SEHNR and FQNEAQ (reference sequence). This CDR3 region has 14 residues. CDR3 residues: CASSDGPTNYGYTF. The CDR3 coding sequence is TGTGCCAGCAGCGACGGGCCTACTAACTATGGCTACACCTTC.

The rearrangement uses TRBV19 and TRBJ2-2; the match to TRBD2 covers 8 bases. V lost 2 bases to trimming and J lost 3 bases; unmatched junction nucleotides: 8. The CDR3 is made up of 17 amino acids. In germline, CDR1 is LNHDA, CDR2 SQIVND (reference sequence). CDR3 region: CASSITGRARDTGELFF. Written as DNA, the CDR3 is TGTGCCAGTAGTATAACCGGGAGGGCCCGGGACACCGGGGAGCTGTTTTTT.

A single count supports this clone. The chain is built from TRBV6-6 and TRBJ1-2; maybe TRBD1 (5 bases). CDR3 size: 12 residues. V lost 7 bases and J 5 bases, leaving 11 bases between the germline ends. The V gene's germline CDR1 is MNHNY and CDR2 SVGAGI (reference sequence). CDR3 residues: CASTVREYGYTF. The DNA of the CDR3 is TGTGCCAGCACGGTCAGGGAGTATGGCTACACCTTC.

J is TRBJ2-3 and V is TRBV2; D unclear. V gave up 2 bases and J gave up 5 bases, with 8 bases separating them. CDR1 is SNHLY and CDR2 is FYNNEI in the germline V gene. This CDR3 has 13 amino acids. In DNA form, the CDR3 reads TGTGCCAGCAGTGAAAACGAAAGAGATACGCAGTATTTT. It codes for CASSENERDTQYF.

The chain combines TRBV10-3 with TRBJ1-5, with 8 bases aligning to TRBD1. There are 17 residues in the CDR3. J lost 7 bases, V lost 0 bases, and 11 bases had no gene match. Germline V gene lookup returns CDR1 ENHRY and CDR2 SYGVKD. Written as DNA, the CDR3 is TGTGCCATCAGTGAGTCGCTATCCGGGACAGGAGGACAGCCCCAGCATTTT. Translating gives CAISESLSGTGGQPQHF.

V and J are TRBV19 and TRBJ1-1; 8 nucleotides align to TRBD1. CDR1 LNHDA and CDR2 SQIVND come from the germline V gene (reference sequence). The CDR3 extends over 13 amino acids. The junction had 2 bases not matched to a gene; V was cut back by 5 bases and J by 3 bases. CDR3 in amino acids: CASSLDRDTEAFF. Written as DNA, the CDR3 is TGTGCCAGTAGTTTGGACAGGGACACTGAAGCTTTCTTT.

The chain is built from TRBV10-3 and TRBJ2-3; D possibly corresponds to TRBD2 (6 bases). The ends were cut back, 2 bases at V and 1 base at J, with 10 bases in the middle. This CDR3 region has 15 residues. Germline V gene lookup returns CDR1 ENHRY and CDR2 SYGVKD. CDR3 DNA: TGTGCCATCAGTGAGGGACTATCAGGCACAGATACGCAGTATTTT. Its translation is CAISEGLSGTDTQYF.

The count of this clone is one. The junction departs from germline at one end; a sequencing error may be responsible. The chain recombines TRBV7-7 with TRBJ2-7; the match to TRBD2 covers 11 bases. Germline V gene lookup returns CDR1 SSHAT and CDR2 FNYEAQ (reference sequence). This CDR3 comprises 18 residues. The DNA for the CDR3 is TGTGCTAGCAGCTTATCCCCCCCCGGACTAGCGGGTTTATCCGAGCAGTACTTC. Amino acids: CASSLSPPGLAGLSEQYF. Combining the CDR3 with reference TRBV7-7 and TRBJ2-7 gives the whole variable domain GAGVSQSPRYKVTKRGQDVTLRCDPISSHATLYWYQQALGQGPEFLTYFNYEAQPDKSGLPSDRFSAERPEGSISTLTIQRTEQRDSAMYRCASSLSPPGLAGLSEQYFGPGTRLTVT.

The chain has TRBV7-2 and TRBJ2-5, with TRBD1 matching 9 bases. Trimming cost V 3 bases and J 7 bases; bases outside gene matches: 6. Germline-derived CDR1 and CDR2 are SGHTA and FQGNSA. This CDR3 contains 14 residues. The CDR3 is CASSFLDRGATQYF. CDR3 nucleotide sequence: TGTGCCAGCAGCTTTCTGGACAGGGGAGCGACCCAGTACTTC.

This clone was seen a handful of times. V and J are TRBV28 and TRBJ2-2; D assignment may be TRBD1 or TRBD2 (5 bases each). Trimming took off 6 bases at V and 4 bases at J, with 18 bases between the two ends. The CDR3 consists of 16 residues. Germline CDR1 is MDHEN and CDR2 is SYDVKM. CDR3 sequence: CASSLTSFGATGELFF. CDR3 nucleotide sequence: TGTGCCAGCAGCTTAACTAGTTTTGGGGCCACCGGGGAGCTGTTTTTT.

This rearrangement joins TRBV19 to TRBJ2-3; 7 positions agree with TRBD1. The CDR3 spans 16 residues. Germline values: CDR1 LNHDA, CDR2 SQIVND (reference sequence). With 5 bases clipped from V and 3 bases from J, the junction kept 11 bases outside the gene matches. CDR3 region: CASSPGQHRGTDTQYF. The CDR3 region has the DNA TGTGCCAGTAGTCCGGGACAGCACCGAGGTACAGATACGCAGTATTTT.

This sequence joins TRBV7-9 and TRBJ2-3, with 12 bases identical to TRBD2. Germline V lookup: CDR1 SEHNR, CDR2 FQNEAQ (reference sequence). V trimming: 2 bases; J trimming: 2 bases; junction bases outside the gene matches: 5. The CDR3 loop spans 17 amino acids. The CDR3 region has the DNA TGTGCCAGCAGCTTACCGACTAGCGGGAGTATCACAGATACGCAGTATTTT. Its protein product is CASSLPTSGSITDTQYF.

The chain has TRBV7-2 and TRBJ1-1, with TRBD1 as a possible D gene (6 bases). V lost 3 bases and J lost 1, with 6 bases in between. The CDR3 is 13 residues long. CDR1 and CDR2 from the germline V gene are SGHTA and FQGNSA. In DNA form, the CDR3 reads TGTGCCAGCAGCTTGGACAGGAACACTGAAGCTTTCTTT. This gives the protein CASSLDRNTEAFF. The full variable domain, in which reference TRBV7-2 and TRBJ1-1 provide the parts outside the CDR3, is GAGVSQSPSNKVTEKGKDVELRCDPISGHTALYWYRQSLGQGLEFLIYFQGNSAPDKSGLPSDRFSAERTGGSVSTLTIQRTQQEDSAVYLCASSLDRNTEAFFGQGTRLTVV.

V is TRBV5-8 and J is TRBJ2-3; D is possibly TRBD1 (5 bases). CDR3 length: 17 amino acids. V gave up 0 bases and J gave up 3 bases, with 17 bases separating them. Germline V gives CDR1 SGHTS, CDR2 YDEGEE. The CDR3 sequence: CASSLAQGVKGTDTQYF. The CDR3 region has the DNA TGTGCCAGCAGCTTGGCCCAAGGGGTGAAGGGAACAGATACGCAGTATTTT.